This T cell receptor beta chain was found in a study of T cells in Graves' hyperthyroidism and ophthalmopathy. In the study overall: Blood from the periphery was taken at initial diagnosis, before any treatment. General study points: Researchers found most expanded thyroid clonotypes above 0.001 in blood as well.

Regions amplified from RNA transcripts were the TCR beta CDR3 regions. First-round RT-PCR targeting the TCR CDR3 was performed with the HTBI primer set. TCRdb re-derived calls from the multiplex PCR reads in MiXCR, one entry per CDR3 protein. The sample lists hundreds of thousands of distinct CDR3 sequences, about 20% seen once, with about half in the top ten. Germline CDR1 KGHSH, CDR2 LQKENI. V was trimmed by 1 base and J by 4 bases, leaving 11 bases between them. This CDR3 is built from 15 residues. PBMCs were obtained from approximately 10 ml fresh peripheral blood. This clonotype was seen more than once but under ten times. The antigen remains undetermined.

This sequence was found in a woman in her 70s with Graves' ophthalmopathy. The rearrangement joins TRBV18 to TRBJ2-1, with D perhaps matching TRBD1 or TRBD2 (5 bases each). The material sequenced was blood. The CDR3 loop reads CASSPRGNMYNEQFF. CDR3 DNA sequence: TGTGCCAGCTCACCACGGGGGAATATGTACAATGAGCAGTTCTTC.